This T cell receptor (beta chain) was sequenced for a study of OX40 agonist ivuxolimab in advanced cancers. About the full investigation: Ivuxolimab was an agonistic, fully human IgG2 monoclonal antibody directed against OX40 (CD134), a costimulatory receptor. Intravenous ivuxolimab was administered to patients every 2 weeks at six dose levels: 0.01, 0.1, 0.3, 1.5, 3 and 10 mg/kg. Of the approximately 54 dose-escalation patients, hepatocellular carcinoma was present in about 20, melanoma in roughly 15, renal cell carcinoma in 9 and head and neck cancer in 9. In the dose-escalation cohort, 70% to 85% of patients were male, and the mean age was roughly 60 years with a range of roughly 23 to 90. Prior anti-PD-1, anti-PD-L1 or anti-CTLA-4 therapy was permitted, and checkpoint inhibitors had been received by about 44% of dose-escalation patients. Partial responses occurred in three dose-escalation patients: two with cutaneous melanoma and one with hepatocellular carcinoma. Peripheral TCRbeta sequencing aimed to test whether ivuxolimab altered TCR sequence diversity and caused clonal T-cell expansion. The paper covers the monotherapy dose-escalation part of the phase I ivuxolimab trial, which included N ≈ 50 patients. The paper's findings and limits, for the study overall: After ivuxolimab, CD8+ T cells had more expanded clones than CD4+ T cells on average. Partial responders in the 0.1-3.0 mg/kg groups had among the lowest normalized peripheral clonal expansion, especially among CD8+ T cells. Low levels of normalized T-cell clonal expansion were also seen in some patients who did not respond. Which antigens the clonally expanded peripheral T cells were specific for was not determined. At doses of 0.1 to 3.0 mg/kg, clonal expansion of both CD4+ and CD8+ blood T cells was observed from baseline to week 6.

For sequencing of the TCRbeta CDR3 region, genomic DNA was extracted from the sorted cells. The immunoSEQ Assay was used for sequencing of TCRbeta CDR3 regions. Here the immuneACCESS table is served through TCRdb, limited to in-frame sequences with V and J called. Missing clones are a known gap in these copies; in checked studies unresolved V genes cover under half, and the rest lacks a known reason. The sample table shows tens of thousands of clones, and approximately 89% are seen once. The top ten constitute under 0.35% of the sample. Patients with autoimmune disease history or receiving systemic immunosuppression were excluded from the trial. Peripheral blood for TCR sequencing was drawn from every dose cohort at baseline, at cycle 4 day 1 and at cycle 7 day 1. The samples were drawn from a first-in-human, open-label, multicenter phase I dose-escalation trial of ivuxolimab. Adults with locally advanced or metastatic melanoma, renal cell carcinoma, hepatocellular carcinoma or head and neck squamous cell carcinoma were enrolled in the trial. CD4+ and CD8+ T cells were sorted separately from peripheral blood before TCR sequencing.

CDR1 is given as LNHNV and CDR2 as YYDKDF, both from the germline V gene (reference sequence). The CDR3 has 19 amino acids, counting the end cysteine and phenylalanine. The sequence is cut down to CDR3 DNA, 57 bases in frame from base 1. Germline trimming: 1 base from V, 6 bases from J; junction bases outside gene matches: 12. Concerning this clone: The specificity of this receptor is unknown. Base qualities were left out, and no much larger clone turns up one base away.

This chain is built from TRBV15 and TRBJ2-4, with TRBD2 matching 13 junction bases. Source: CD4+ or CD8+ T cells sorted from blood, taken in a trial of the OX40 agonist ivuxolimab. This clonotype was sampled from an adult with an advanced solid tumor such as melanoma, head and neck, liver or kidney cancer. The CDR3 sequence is CATSRGRAGTSGNRNIQYF. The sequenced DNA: TGTGCCACCAGCAGAGGAAGGGCTGGGACTAGCGGGAATAGAAACATTCAGTACTTC.